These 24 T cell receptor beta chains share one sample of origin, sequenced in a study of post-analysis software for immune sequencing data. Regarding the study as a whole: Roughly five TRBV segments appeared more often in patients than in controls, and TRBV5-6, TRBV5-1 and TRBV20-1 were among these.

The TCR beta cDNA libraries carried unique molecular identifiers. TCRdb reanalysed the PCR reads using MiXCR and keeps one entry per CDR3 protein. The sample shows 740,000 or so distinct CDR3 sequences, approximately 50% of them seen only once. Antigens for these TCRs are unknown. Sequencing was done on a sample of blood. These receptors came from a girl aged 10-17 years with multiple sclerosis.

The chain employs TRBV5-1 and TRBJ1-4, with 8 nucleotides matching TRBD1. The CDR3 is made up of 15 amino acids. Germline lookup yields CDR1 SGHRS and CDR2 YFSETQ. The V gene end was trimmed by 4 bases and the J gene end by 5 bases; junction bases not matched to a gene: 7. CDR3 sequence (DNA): TGCGCCAGCAGCCGATTCGGACAGGGAAATGAAAAACTGTTTTTT. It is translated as CASSRFGQGNEKLFF.

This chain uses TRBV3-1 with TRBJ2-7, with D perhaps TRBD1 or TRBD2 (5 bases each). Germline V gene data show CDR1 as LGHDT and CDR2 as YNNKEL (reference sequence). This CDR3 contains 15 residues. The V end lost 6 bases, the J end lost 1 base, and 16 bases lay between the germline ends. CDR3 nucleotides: TGTGCCAGCAGTTACTACGGGACGGAGTCCTACGAGCAGTACTTC. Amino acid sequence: CASSYYGTESYEQYF.

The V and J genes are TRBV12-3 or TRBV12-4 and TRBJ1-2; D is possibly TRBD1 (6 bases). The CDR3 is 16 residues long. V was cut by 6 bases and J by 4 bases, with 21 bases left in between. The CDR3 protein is CASRAFKTGAGYGYTF. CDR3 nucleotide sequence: TGTGCCAGCAGGGCCTTCAAAACGGGGGCCGGCTATGGCTACACCTTC.

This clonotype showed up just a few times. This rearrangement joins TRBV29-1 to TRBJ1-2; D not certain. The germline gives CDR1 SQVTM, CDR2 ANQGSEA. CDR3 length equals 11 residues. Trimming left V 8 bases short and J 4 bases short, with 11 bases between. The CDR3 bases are TGCAGCTTCACCGACGGCTATGGCTACACCTTC. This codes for CSFTDGYGYTF.

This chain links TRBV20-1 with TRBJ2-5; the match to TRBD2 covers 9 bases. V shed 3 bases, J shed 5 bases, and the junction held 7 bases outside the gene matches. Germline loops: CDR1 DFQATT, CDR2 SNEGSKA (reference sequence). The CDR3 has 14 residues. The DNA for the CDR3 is TGCAGTGCTAGTTGGCGGGAGGGAGGGGAGACCCAGTACTTC. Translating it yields CSASWREGGETQYF.

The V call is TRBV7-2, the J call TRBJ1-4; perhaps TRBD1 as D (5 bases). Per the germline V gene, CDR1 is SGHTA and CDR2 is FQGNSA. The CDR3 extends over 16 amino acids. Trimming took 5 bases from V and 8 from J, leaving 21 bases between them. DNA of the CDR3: TGTGCCAGCAGCCCGAGGGCGGGGCAGGAGTTGGAAAAACTGTTTTTT. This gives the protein CASSPRAGQELEKLFF. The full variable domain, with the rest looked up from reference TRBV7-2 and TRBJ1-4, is GAGVSQSPSNKVTEKGKDVELRCDPISGHTALYWYRQSLGQGLEFLIYFQGNSAPDKSGLPSDRFSAERTGGSVSTLTIQRTQQEDSAVYLCASSPRAGQELEKLFFGSGTQLSVL.

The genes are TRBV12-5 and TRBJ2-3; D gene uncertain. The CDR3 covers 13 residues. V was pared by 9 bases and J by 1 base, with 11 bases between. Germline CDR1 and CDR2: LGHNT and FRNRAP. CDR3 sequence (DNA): TGTGCTAGCCTTAACGTTGGCACAGATACGCAGTATTTT. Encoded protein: CASLNVGTDTQYF.

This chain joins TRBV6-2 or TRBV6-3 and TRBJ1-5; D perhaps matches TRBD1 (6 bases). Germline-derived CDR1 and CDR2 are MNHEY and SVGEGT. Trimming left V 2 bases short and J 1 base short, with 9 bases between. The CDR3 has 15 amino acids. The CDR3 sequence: CASSYGGGSNQPQHF. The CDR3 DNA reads TGTGCCAGCAGTTACGGGGGCGGGAGCAATCAGCCCCAGCATTTT.

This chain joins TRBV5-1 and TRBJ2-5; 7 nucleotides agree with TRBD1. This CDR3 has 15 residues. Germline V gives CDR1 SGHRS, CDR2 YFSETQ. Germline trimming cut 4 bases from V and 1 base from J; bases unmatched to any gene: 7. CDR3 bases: TGCGCCAGCAGCGAATCTACAGGGGCCCAAGAGACCCAGTACTTC. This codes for CASSESTGAQETQYF.

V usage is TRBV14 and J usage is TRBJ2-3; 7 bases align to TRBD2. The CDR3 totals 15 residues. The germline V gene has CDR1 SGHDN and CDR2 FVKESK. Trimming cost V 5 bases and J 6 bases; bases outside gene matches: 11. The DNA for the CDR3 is TGTGCCAGCAGCACCCTATTAGCGGGTGTCGATACGCAGTATTTT. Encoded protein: CASSTLLAGVDTQYF.

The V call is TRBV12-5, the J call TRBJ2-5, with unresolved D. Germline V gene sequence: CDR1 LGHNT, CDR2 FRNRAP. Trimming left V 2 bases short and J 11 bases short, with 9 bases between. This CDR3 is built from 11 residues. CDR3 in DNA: TGTGCTAGTGGTTTGTTTGCGGAGCAGTACTTC. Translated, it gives CASGLFAEQYF.

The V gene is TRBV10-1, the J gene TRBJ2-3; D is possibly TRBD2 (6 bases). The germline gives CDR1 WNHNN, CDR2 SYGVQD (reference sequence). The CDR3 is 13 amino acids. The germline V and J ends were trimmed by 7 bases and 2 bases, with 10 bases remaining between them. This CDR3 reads CASTAGPTDTQYF. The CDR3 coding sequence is TGCGCCAGCACGGCGGGACCCACAGATACGCAGTATTTT.

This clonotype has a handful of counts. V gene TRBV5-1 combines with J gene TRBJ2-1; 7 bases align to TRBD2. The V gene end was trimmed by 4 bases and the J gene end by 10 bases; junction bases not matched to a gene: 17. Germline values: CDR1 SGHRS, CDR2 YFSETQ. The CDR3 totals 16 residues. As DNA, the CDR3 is TGCGCCAGCAGCGCCTCCGGGACTACCCGAGGAGGGGAGCAGTTCTTC. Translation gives CASSASGTTRGGEQFF.

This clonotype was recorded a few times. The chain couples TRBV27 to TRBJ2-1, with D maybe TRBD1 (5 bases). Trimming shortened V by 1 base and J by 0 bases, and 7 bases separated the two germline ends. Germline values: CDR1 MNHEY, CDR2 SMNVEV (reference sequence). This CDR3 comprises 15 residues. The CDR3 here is CASSLWQGSYNEQFF. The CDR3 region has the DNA TGTGCCAGCAGTTTATGGCAGGGCTCCTACAATGAGCAGTTCTTC.

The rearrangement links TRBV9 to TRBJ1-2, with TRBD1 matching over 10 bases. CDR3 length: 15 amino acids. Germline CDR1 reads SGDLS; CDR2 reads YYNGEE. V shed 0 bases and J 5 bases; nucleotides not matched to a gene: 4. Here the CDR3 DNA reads TGTGCCAGCAGCGTAGACGACAGGGGGCTGTATGGCTACACCTTC. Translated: CASSVDDRGLYGYTF. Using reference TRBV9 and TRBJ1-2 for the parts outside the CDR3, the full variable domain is DSGVTQTPKHLITATGQRVTLRCSPRSGDLSVYWYQQSLDQGLQFLIQYYNGEERAKGNILERFSAQQFPDLHSELNLSSLELGDSALYFCASSVDDRGLYGYTFGSGTRLTVV.

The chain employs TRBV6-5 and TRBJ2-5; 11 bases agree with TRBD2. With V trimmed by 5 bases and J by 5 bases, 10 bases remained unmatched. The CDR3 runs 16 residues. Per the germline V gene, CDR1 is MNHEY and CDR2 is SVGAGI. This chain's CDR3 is CASSQPGLAVPETQYF. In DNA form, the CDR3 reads TGTGCCAGCAGTCAACCGGGACTAGCGGTCCCGGAGACCCAGTACTTC.

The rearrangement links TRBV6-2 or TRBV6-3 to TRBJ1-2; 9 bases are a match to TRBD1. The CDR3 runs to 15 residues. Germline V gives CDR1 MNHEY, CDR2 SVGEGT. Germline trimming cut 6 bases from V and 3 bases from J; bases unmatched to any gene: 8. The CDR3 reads CASSRQGEIHYGYTF. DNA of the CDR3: TGTGCCAGCAGCAGACAGGGGGAAATTCACTATGGCTACACCTTC.

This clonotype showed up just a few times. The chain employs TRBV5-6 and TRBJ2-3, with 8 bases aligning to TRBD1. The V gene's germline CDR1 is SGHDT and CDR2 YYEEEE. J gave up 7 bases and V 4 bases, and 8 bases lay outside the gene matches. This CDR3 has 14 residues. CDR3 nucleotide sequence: TGTGCCAGCAGCGTGACAGGGGACACGTATACGCAGTATTTT. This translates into CASSVTGDTYTQYF.

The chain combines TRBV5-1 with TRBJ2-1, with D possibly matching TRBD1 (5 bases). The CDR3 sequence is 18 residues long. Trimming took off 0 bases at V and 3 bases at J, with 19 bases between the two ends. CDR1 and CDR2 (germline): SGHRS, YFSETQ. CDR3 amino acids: CASSLVVRWTMNYNEQFF. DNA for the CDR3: TGCGCCAGCAGCTTGGTAGTTAGATGGACAATGAACTACAATGAGCAGTTCTTC.

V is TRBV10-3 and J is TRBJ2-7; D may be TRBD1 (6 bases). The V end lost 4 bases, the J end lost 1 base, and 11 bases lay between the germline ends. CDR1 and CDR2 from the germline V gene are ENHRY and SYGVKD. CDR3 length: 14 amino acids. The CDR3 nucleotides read TGTGCCATCAGTGCGGGCAGGGGTTCCTACGAGCAGTACTTC. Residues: CAISAGRGSYEQYF.

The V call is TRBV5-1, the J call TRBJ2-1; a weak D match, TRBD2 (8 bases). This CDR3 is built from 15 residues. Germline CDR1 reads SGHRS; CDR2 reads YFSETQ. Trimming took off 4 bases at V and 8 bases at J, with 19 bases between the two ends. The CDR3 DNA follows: TGCGCCAGCAGCGCCACCGGGACAGCGGGGGATGAGCAGTTCTTC. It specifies CASSATGTAGDEQFF.

The chain's CDR3 is CASSEQPPNYGYTF. DNA of the CDR3: TGTGCCAGCAGTGAGCAGCCTCCTAACTATGGCTACACCTTC. This chain joins TRBV2 and TRBJ1-2; D not resolved. This CDR3 contains 14 residues. Trimming stripped 3 bases from V and 0 bases from J, with 8 bases between. Germline CDR1 reads SNHLY; CDR2 reads FYNNEI.

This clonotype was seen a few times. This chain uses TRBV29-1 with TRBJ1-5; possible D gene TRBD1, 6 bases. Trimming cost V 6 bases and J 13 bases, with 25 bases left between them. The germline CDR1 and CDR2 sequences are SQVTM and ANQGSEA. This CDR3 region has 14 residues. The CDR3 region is CSVDETGGKGGQHF. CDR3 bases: TGCAGCGTCGACGAGACGGGGGGCAAGGGGGGTCAGCATTTT.

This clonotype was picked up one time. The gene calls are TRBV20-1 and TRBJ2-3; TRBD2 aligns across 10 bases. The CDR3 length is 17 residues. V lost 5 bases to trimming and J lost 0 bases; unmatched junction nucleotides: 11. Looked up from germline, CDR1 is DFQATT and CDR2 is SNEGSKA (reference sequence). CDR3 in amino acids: CSAGALAGRESTDTQYF. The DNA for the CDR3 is TGCAGTGCTGGGGCACTAGCGGGACGAGAAAGCACAGATACGCAGTATTTT.